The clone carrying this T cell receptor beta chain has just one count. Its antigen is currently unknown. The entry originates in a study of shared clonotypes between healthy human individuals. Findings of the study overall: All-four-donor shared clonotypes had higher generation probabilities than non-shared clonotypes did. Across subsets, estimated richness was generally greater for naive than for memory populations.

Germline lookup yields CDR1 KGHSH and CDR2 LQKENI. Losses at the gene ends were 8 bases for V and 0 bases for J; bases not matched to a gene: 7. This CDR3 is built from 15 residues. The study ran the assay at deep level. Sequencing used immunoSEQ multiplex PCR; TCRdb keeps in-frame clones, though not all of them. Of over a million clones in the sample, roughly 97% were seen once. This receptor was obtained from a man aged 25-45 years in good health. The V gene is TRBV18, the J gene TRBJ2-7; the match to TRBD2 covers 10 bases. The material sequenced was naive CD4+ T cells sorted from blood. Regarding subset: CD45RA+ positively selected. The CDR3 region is CASTISGRASYEQYF. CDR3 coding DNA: TGTGCCAGCACGATCAGCGGGAGGGCCTCCTACGAGCAGTACTTC.